This T cell receptor beta chain was obtained from a study of OX40 agonist ivuxolimab in advanced cancers. With 2 bases clipped from V and 4 bases from J, the junction kept 18 bases outside the gene matches. CDR1 and CDR2 (germline): SGHAT, FQNNGV. This CDR3 is 19 amino acids long. The data were produced by immunoSEQ multiplex PCR, yet TCRdb's version contains in-frame clones alone and is incomplete. Among more than 55,000 clones listed, over 90% were seen once. The chain employs TRBV11-2 and TRBJ2-5, with 8 bases fitting TRBD2. The sequence derives from an adult with an advanced solid tumor such as melanoma, head and neck, liver or kidney cancer. The sequences come from CD4+ or CD8+ T cells sorted from blood, collected in a trial of the OX40 agonist ivuxolimab. CDR3 sequence reads: CASSLRAGLAGYVGETQYF. CDR3 nucleotide sequence: TGTGCCAGCAGCTTAAGGGCGGGGCTAGCGGGCTACGTGGGAGAGACCCAGTACTTC.